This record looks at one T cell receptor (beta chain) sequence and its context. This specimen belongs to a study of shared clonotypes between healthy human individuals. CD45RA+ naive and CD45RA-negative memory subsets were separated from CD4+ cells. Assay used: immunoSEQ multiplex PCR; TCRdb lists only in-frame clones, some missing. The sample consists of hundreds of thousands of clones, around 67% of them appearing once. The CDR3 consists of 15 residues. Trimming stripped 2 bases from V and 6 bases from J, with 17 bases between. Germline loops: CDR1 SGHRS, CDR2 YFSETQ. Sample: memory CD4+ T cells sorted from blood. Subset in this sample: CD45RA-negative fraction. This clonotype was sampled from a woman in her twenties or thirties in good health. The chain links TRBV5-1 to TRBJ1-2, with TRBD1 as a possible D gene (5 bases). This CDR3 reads CASSLGDPKLHGYTF. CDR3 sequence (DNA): TGCGCCAGCAGCTTAGGGGACCCTAAATTACATGGCTACACCTTC. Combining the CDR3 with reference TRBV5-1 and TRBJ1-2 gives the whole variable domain KAGVTQTPRYLIKTRGQQVTLSCSPISGHRSVSWYQQTPGQGLQFLFEYFSETQRNKGNFPGRFSGRQFSNSRSEMNVSTLELGDSALYLCASSLGDPKLHGYTFGSGTRLTVV.